The entry below gives a single TCR beta chain sequence along with its context. The antigen remains unidentified. At one end the junction does not follow the germline gene, possibly because of a read error. CTLA-4 blockade using ipilimumab, together with focal radiation, was received by patients with chemo-refractory metastatic non-small-cell lung cancer. The data stem from a study of radiotherapy plus CTLA-4 blockade in lung cancer. Only in-frame clones appear in the TCRdb table, and some are missing; sequencing was by immunoSEQ multiplex PCR. The profile shows some 66,000 clones, approximately 82% of them singletons. Regarding the study as a whole: After radiotherapy and ipilimumab, tumor-derived clones expanded in peripheral blood. The best predictor of response was reported to be early blood T cell clone dynamics, with interferon-beta.

Germline-derived CDR1 and CDR2 are MNHNS and SASEGT. The CDR3 has 13 amino acids. This TCR was recovered from a human donor with non-small cell lung cancer who had a partial response to radiotherapy plus ipilimumab. The sequences come from peripheral blood, collected from a patient treated with radiotherapy plus ipilimumab. This chain links TRBV6-1 with TRBJ2-4, with D possibly matching TRBD2 (5 bases). CDR3 sequence: CASKDLAKNIQCF. The CDR3 DNA reads TGTGCCAGCAAGGATCTAGCCAAAAACATTCAGTGCTTC.